These 8 T cell receptor beta chains originate from one sample sequenced in a study of T-cell memory formation after mild COVID-19 (dated by TCRdb to the early 2020s). Libraries were made using 5' RACE. Instrument used: Illumina NovaSeq 6000. Starting from the raw public reads, TCRdb applied fastp trimming at Q25, assembled clones with MiXCR and retained in-frame beta chains. Rows merge per CDR3 protein into single entries with the most common DNA and genes. This sample comprises roughly 250,000 distinct CDR3 sequences, roughly 15% of them detected only once. The ten largest clones represent 3.5% of the sample. Sequencing used PBMCs or a T cell subset sorted from them (not recorded which). These receptors were taken from a man aged 18 to 35 who had mild COVID-19 (a few samples of this study predate the infection). The sample titles of this study are shuffled in the database, so cell type and time point are left out; the donor was told from shared clones.

The V and J genes are TRBV7-9 and TRBJ1-2; D unresolved. CDR1 and CDR2 from the germline V gene are SEHNR and FQNEAQ (reference sequence). V lost 8 bases, J lost 4 bases, and 11 bases lay in between. The CDR3 has 12 residues. The CDR3 nucleotides read TGTGCCAGCGGACCAAAAGGCTATGGCTACACCTTC. Its protein is CASGPKGYGYTF.

This clonotype was counted between two and nine times. The chain uses TRBV12-3 or TRBV12-4 and TRBJ2-6, with D tentatively TRBD2 (5 bases). This CDR3 spans 15 amino acids. V lost 6 bases, J lost 2 bases, and 11 bases lay in between. CDR3 nucleotides: TGTGCCAGCAGCGAGGGTAGTGCTGGGGCCAACGTCCTGACTTTC. It encodes CASSEGSAGANVLTF.

The V gene is TRBV2, the J gene TRBJ2-1; D might be TRBD2 (6 bases). This CDR3 spans 15 amino acids. V shed 4 bases and J shed 3 bases, with 13 bases lying between them. The germline V gene encodes CDR1 SNHLY and CDR2 FYNNEI. The CDR3 here is CASSVRRGVYNEQFF. In DNA, the CDR3 is TGTGCCAGCAGTGTAAGGAGGGGAGTCTACAATGAGCAGTTCTTC.

In its sample, this clonotype was seen a few times. This rearrangement joins TRBV20-1 to TRBJ2-5, with TRBD2 matching over 9 bases. V trimming: 2 bases; J trimming: 4 bases; junction bases outside the gene matches: 8. The germline gives CDR1 DFQATT, CDR2 SNEGSKA (reference sequence). The CDR3 covers 15 residues. CDR3 nucleotides: TGCAGTGCTAGAACCCCCACAGCGGGGGGAGAGACCCAGTACTTC. This gives the protein CSARTPTAGGETQYF.

This clonotype was seen more than once but under ten times. The chain carries TRBV5-1 and TRBJ1-1; D is possibly TRBD1 (5 bases). CDR3 length: 16 residues. Trimming removed 4 bases from V and 6 bases from J, with 22 bases in between. Germline CDR1 and CDR2: SGHRS and YFSETQ. The CDR3 DNA sequence: TGCGCCAGCAGCGTAGGACATGGGCCGTGGAGCGCTGAAGCTTTCTTT. Translated, it gives CASSVGHGPWSAEAFF.

This clonotype was detected a few times. The chain has TRBV7-3 and TRBJ2-2, with D perhaps matching TRBD2 (6 bases). The germline gives CDR1 SGHTA, CDR2 FQGTGA. Trimming took 5 bases from V and 5 from J, leaving 27 bases between them. This CDR3 region has 19 residues. The CDR3 nucleotides are TGTGCCAGCAGCCTCACCGCCACTAGCTTTGGTGGGGAAACCGGGGAGCTGTTTTTT. Translating gives CASSLTATSFGGETGELFF. The variable domain in full, completed from reference TRBV7-3 and TRBJ2-2, reads GAGVSQTPSNKVTEKGKYVELRCDPISGHTALYWYRQSLGQGPEFLIYFQGTGAADDSGLPNDRFFAVRPEGSVSTLKIQRTERGDSAVYLCASSLTATSFGGETGELFFGEGSRLTVL.

This rearrangement joins TRBV20-1 to TRBJ1-6; D ambiguous. Per germline, CDR1 DFQATT and CDR2 SNEGSKA (reference sequence). Trimming removed 0 bases from V and 8 bases from J, with 11 bases in between. The length of the CDR3 is 14 residues. DNA of the CDR3: TGCAGTGCTAGAGATCTTGTGGGAGATTCACCCCTCCACTTT. Encoded protein: CSARDLVGDSPLHF.

The V call is TRBV7-2, the J call TRBJ2-4, with D hard to call. The CDR3 has 15 amino acids. The V end was cut by 6 bases, the J end by 6 bases, with 18 bases between. Per germline, CDR1 SGHTA and CDR2 FQGNSA. The CDR3 DNA sequence: TGTGCCAGCAGACCCTCCGGCAACGACTTAAACATTCAGTACTTC. As protein: CASRPSGNDLNIQYF.